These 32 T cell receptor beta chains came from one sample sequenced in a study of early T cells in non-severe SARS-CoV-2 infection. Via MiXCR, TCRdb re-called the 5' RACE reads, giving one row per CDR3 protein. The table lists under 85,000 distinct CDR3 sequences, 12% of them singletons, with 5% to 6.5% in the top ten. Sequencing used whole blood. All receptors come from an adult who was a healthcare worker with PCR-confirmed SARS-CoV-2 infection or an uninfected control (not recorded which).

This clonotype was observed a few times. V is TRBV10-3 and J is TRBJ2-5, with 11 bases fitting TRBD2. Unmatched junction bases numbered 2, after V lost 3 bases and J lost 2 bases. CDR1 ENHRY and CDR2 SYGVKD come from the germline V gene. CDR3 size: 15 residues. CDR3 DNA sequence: TGTGCCATCAGTGAAATAGCGGGAGGGCAAGAGACCCAGTACTTC. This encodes CAISEIAGGQETQYF.

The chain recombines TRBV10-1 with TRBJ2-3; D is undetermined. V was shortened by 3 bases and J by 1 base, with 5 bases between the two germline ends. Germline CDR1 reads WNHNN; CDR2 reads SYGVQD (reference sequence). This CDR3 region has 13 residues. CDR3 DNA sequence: TGCGCCAGCAGTGAACACGGCACAGATACGCAGTATTTT. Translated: CASSEHGTDTQYF.

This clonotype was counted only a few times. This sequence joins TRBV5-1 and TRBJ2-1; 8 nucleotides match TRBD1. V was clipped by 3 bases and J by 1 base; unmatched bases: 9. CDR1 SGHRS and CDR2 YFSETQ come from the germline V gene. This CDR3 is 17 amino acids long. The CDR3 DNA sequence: TGCGCCAGCAGCTCAGTACTGACAGGGGATTCCTACAATGAGCAGTTCTTC. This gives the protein CASSSVLTGDSYNEQFF. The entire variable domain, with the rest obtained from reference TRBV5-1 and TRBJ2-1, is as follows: KAGVTQTPRYLIKTRGQQVTLSCSPISGHRSVSWYQQTPGQGLQFLFEYFSETQRNKGNFPGRFSGRQFSNSRSEMNVSTLELGDSALYLCASSSVLTGDSYNEQFFGPGTRLTVL.

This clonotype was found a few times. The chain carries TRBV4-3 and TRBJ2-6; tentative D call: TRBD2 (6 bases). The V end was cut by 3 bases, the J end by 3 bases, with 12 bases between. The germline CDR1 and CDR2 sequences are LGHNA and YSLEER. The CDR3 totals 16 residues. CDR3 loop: CASSQSGGSGANVLTF. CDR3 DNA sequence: TGCGCCAGCAGCCAGTCCGGGGGAAGTGGGGCCAACGTCCTGACTTTC.

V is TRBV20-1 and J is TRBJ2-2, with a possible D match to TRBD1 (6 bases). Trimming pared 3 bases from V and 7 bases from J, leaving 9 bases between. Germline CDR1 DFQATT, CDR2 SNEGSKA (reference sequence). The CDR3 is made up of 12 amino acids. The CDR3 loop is CSARGHDGELFF. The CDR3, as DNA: TGCAGTGCTAGGGGACACGACGGGGAGCTGTTTTTT.

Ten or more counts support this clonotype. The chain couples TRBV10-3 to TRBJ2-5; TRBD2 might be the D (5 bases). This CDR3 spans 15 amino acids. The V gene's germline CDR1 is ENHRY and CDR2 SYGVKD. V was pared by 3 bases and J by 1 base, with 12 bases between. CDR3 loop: CAISDGLGRQETQYF. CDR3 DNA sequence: TGTGCCATCAGTGATGGACTCGGCCGCCAAGAGACCCAGTACTTC.

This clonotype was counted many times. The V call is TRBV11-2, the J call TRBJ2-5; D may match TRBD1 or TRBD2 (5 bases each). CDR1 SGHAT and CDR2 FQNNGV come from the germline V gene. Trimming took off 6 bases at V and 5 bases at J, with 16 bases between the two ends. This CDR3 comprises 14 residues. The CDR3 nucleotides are TGTGCCAGCAGACTAACAGGAGGCTGGGAGACCCAGTACTTC. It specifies CASRLTGGWETQYF.

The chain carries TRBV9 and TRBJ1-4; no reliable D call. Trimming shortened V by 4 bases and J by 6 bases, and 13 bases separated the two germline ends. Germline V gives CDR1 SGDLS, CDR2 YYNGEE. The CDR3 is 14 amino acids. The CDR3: CASSLDRGDEKLFF. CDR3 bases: TGTGCCAGCAGCTTGGACCGGGGAGATGAAAAACTGTTTTTT.

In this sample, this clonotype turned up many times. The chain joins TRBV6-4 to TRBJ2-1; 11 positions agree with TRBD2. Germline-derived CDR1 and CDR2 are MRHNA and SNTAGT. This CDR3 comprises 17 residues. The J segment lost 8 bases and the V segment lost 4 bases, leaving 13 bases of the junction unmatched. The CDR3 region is CASSVAPTSGSWDEQFF. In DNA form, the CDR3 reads TGTGCCAGCAGTGTGGCCCCAACTAGCGGGAGTTGGGATGAGCAGTTCTTC.

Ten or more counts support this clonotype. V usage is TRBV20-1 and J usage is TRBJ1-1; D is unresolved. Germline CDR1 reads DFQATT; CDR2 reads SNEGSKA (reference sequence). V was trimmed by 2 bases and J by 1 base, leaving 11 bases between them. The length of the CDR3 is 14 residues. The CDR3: CSARNTGRNTEAFF. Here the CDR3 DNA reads TGCAGTGCTAGAAACACCGGGAGGAACACTGAAGCTTTCTTT.

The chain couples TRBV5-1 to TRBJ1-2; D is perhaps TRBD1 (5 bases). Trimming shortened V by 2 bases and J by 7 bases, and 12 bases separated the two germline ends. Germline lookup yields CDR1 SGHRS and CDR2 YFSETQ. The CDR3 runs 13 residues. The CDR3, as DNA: TGCGCCAGCAGCTTAGACGGGGCAGTTGGCTACACCTTC. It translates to CASSLDGAVGYTF.

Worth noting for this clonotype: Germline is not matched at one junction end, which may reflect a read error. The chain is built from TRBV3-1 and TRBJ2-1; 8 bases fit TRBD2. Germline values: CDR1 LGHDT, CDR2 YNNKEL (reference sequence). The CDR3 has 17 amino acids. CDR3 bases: TGTGTCAGCAGCCAATTATCCGGGACTAGCTCCTACAATGAGCAGTTCTTC. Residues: CVSSQLSGTSSYNEQFF.

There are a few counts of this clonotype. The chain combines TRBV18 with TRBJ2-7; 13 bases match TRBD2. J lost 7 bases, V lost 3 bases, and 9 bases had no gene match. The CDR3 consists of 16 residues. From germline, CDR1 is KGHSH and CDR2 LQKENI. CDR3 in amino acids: CASSPRTSGRTGEQYF. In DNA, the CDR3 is TGTGCCAGCTCACCCAGGACTAGCGGGAGAACTGGTGAGCAGTACTTC. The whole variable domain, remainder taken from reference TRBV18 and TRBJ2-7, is NAGVMQNPRHLVRRRGQEARLRCSPMKGHSHVYWYRQLPEEGLKFMVYLQKENIIDESGMPKERFSAEFPKEGPSILRIQQVVRGDSAAYFCASSPRTSGRTGEQYFGPGTRLTVT.

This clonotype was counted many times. DNA for the CDR3: TGTGCCAGCAGCTTAGATAACGCCAGGGAAGCTTTCTTT. Translation: CASSLDNAREAFF. V and J are TRBV7-9 and TRBJ1-1; no reliable D call. Germline loops: CDR1 SEHNR, CDR2 FQNEAQ (reference sequence). This CDR3 has 13 amino acids. V was pared by 1 base and J by 8 bases, with 11 bases between.

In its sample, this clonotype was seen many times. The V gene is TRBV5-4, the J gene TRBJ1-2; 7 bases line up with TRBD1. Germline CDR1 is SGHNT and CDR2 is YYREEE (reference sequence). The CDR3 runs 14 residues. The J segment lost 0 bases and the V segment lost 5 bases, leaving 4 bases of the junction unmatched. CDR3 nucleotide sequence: TGTGCCAGCAGTCCCCAGGGGGCTAACTATGGCTACACCTTC. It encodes CASSPQGANYGYTF.

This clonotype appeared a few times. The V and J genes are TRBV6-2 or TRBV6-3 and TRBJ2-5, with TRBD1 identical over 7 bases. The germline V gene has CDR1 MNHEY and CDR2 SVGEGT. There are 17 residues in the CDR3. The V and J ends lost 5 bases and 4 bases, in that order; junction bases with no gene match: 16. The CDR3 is CASSIGPGRGITETQYF. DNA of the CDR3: TGTGCCAGCAGTATTGGCCCCGGCAGGGGGATCACAGAGACCCAGTACTTC.

The DNA for the CDR3 is TGTGCCAGCAGCTTAGTTGGTACGGGGGGACACACCGGGGAGCTGTTTTTT. This encodes CASSLVGTGGHTGELFF. This chain links TRBV7-8 with TRBJ2-2; 7 bases align to TRBD2. With V trimmed by 1 base and J by 3 bases, 8 bases remained unmatched. Germline CDR1 and CDR2: SGHVS and FQNEAQ. The CDR3 covers 17 residues. Complete variable domain (other parts from reference TRBV7-8 and TRBJ2-2): GAGVSQSPRYKVAKRGQDVALRCDPISGHVSLFWYQQALGQGPEFLTYFQNEAQLDKSGLPSDRFFAERPEGSVSTLKIQRTQQEDSAVYLCASSLVGTGGHTGELFFGEGSRLTVL.

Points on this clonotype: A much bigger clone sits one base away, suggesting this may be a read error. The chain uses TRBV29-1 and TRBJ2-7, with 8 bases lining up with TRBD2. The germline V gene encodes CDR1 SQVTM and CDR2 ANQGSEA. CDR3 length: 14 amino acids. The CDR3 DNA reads TGCAGCGCGACTTCAGCGGGAGCAAGGGACGAGCAGCACTTC. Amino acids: CSATSAGARDEQHF.

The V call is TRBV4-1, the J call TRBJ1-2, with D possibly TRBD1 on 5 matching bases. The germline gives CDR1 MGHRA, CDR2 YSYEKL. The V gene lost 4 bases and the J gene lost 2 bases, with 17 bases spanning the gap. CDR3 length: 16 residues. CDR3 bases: TGCGCCAGCAGCCCAAGAGCCTCGTACAGGAACTATGGCTACACCTTC. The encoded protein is CASSPRASYRNYGYTF.

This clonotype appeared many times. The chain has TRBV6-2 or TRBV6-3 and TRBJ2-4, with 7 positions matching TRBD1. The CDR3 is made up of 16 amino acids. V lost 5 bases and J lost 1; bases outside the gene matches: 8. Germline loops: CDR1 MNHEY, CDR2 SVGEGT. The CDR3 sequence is CASSPTGVGAKNIQYF. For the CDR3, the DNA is TGTGCCAGCAGTCCTACAGGGGTCGGGGCCAAAAACATTCAGTACTTC.

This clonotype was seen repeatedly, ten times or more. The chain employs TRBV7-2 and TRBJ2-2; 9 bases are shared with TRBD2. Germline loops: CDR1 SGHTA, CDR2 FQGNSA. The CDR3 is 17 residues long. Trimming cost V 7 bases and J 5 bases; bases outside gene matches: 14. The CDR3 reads CASIGRSAGGRTGELFF. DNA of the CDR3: TGTGCCAGCATTGGCAGGTCCGCGGGAGGGAGAACCGGGGAGCTGTTTTTT.

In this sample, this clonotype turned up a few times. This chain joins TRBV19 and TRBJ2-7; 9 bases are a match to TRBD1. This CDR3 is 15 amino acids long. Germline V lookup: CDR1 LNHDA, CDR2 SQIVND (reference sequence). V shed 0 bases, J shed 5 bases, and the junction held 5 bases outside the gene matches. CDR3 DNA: TGTGCCAGTAGTATAGAGACAGGGGGAATTGACGAGCAGTACTTC. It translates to CASSIETGGIDEQYF.

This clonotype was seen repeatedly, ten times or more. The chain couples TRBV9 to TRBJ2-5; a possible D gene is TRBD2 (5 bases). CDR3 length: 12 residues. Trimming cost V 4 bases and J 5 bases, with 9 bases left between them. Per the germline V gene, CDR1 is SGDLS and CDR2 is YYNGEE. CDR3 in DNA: TGTGCCAGCAGCTCCGGGATGGAGACCCAGTACTTC. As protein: CASSSGMETQYF. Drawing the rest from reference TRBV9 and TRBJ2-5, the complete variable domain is DSGVTQTPKHLITATGQRVTLRCSPRSGDLSVYWYQQSLDQGLQFLIQYYNGEERAKGNILERFSAQQFPDLHSELNLSSLELGDSALYFCASSSGMETQYFGPGTRLLVL.

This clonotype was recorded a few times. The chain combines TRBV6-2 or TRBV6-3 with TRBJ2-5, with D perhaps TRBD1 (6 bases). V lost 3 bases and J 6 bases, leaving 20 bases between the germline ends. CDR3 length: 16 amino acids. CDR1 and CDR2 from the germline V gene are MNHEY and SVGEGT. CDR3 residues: CASSYGGNDYRQTQYF. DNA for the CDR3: TGTGCCAGCAGTTATGGGGGCAATGACTACCGGCAGACCCAGTACTTC.

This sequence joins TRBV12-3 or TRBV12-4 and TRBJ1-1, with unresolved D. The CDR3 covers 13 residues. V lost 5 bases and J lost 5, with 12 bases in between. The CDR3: CASSLTRVTEAFF. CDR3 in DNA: TGTGCCAGCAGTCTGACTAGGGTTACTGAAGCTTTCTTT.

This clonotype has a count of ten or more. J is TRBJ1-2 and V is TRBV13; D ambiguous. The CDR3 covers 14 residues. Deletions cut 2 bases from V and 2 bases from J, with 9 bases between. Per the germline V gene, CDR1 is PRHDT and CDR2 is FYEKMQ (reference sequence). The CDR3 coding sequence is TGTGCCAGCAGCTTACAGACGAGAAACTATGGCTACACCTTC. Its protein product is CASSLQTRNYGYTF.

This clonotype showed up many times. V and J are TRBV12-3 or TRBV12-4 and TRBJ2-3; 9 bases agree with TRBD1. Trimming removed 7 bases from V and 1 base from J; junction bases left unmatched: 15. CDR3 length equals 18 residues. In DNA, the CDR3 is TGTGCCAGCAATCCTTTAGCCTTCGGGACAGGGCGCACAGATACGCAGTATTTT. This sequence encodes CASNPLAFGTGRTDTQYF.

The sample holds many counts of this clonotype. The CDR3 bases are TGTGCCAGCAGTGAGGCCGGCAAGCAGTACTTC. It yields the protein CASSEAGKQYF. The genes are TRBV6-1 and TRBJ2-7; unclear D gene. This CDR3 has 11 amino acids. V was clipped by 3 bases and J by 8 bases, with 8 bases between them. CDR1 and CDR2 from the germline V gene are MNHNS and SASEGT.

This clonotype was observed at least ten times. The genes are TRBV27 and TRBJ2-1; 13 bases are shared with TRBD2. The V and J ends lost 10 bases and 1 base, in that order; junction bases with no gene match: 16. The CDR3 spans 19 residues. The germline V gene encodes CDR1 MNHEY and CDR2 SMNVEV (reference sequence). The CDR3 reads CATLRRLAGGSRSYNEQFF. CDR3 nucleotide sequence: TGTGCCACCCTAAGGAGACTAGCGGGAGGTAGTAGGTCCTACAATGAGCAGTTCTTC.

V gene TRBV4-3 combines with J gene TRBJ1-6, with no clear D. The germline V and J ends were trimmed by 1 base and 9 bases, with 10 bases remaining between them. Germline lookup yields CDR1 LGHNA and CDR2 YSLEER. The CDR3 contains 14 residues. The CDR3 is CASSQGWGFSPLHF. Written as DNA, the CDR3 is TGCGCCAGCAGCCAAGGATGGGGTTTTTCACCCCTCCACTTT.

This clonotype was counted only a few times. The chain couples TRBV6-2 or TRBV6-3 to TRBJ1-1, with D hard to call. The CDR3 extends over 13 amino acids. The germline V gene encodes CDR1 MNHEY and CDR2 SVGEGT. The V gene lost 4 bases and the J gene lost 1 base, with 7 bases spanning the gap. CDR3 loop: CASSSPPNTEAFF. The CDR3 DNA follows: TGTGCCAGCAGTTCACCTCCGAACACTGAAGCTTTCTTT.

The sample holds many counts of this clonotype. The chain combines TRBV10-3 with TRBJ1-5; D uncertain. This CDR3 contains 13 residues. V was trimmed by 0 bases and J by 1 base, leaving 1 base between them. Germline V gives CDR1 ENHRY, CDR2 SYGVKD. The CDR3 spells CAISESSNQPQHF. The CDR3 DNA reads TGTGCCATCAGTGAGTCAAGCAATCAGCCCCAGCATTTT.